These 17 T cell receptor beta chains originate from one sample sequenced in a study of vaccination effects on CD4 cells after COVID-19. Ahead of sequencing, the ViraFEST assay grew antigen-specific CD4+ T cells using viral peptide pools. Upon completion of 10 to 11 days in culture, CD4+ T cells were isolated. The antigens these receptors bind are not known. The data were produced by immunoSEQ multiplex PCR, yet TCRdb's version contains in-frame clones alone and is incomplete. Of about 22,000 clones listed, about 73% are singletons. The input for sequencing was CD4+ T cells from PBMCs cultured with HCoV-229E spike peptides, taken before COVID-19 vaccination. Receptors were obtained from a human donor who received a COVID-19 vaccine.

This clone is judged medium-sized (0.01 to 0.1%). CDR3 protein: CATSDDGEQGKQYF. In DNA form, the CDR3 reads TGTGCCACCAGTGATGACGGTGAACAGGGGAAGCAGTACTTC. The chain is built from TRBV24-1 and TRBJ2-7; TRBD1 matches 7 bases. Per germline, CDR1 KGHDR and CDR2 SFDVKD. The V segment lost 3 bases and the J segment 8 bases; nucleotides outside the gene matches: 9. CDR3 size: 14 residues.

The chain employs TRBV2 and TRBJ1-4; D might be TRBD1 (5 bases). Germline lookup yields CDR1 SNHLY and CDR2 FYNNEI. The CDR3 runs 15 residues. Trimming left V 7 bases short and J 1 base short, with 13 bases between. The CDR3 is CASNRDFLTNEKLFF. CDR3 bases: TGTGCCAGCAATCGGGACTTCCTAACTAATGAAAAACTGTTTTTT.

This clone has a single count. This rearrangement joins TRBV2 to TRBJ2-3; D perhaps matches TRBD1 (6 bases). V was trimmed by 3 bases and J by 6 bases, leaving 13 bases between them. Germline V gene sequence: CDR1 SNHLY, CDR2 FYNNEI. The CDR3 is 14 residues long. In nucleotides, the CDR3 is TGTGCCAGCAGTGACAGGGGCCAGTGGGATACGCAGTATTTT. Protein product: CASSDRGQWDTQYF.

The rearrangement uses TRBV11-3 and TRBJ2-2; no definite D call. The CDR3 is made up of 18 amino acids. Germline V gene sequence: CDR1 SGHNT, CDR2 YENEEA. V lost 0 bases and J 3 bases, leaving 17 bases between the germline ends. CDR3 sequence: CASSLDQGGSAHTGELFF. DNA of the CDR3: TGTGCCAGCAGCTTAGATCAAGGCGGCAGCGCCCACACCGGGGAGCTGTTTTTT.

The chain joins TRBV7-9 to TRBJ1-5; 8 bases align to TRBD1. This CDR3 has 15 amino acids. Per germline, CDR1 SEHNR and CDR2 FQNEAQ (reference sequence). The V gene end was trimmed by 3 bases and the J gene end by 4 bases; junction bases not matched to a gene: 5. The CDR3 loop is CASSFAQGGNQPQHF. DNA of the CDR3: TGTGCCAGCAGCTTTGCACAGGGGGGGAATCAGCCCCAGCATTTT.

This clone has a handful of counts. V gene TRBV28 combines with J gene TRBJ1-2; D remains ambiguous. The V end lost 6 bases, the J end lost 8 bases, and 19 bases lay between the germline ends. Germline assignment: CDR1 MDHEN and CDR2 SYDVKM. CDR3 length: 14 residues. Written as DNA, the CDR3 is TGTGCCAGCAGATTTCCCCGGGAAATGGGGGGCTACACCTTC. It encodes CASRFPREMGGYTF.

The chain recombines TRBV14 with TRBJ1-4, with D possibly matching TRBD1 (5 bases). The CDR3 loop spans 15 amino acids. Trimming stripped 8 bases from V and 0 bases from J, with 13 bases between. The germline V gene has CDR1 SGHDN and CDR2 FVKESK. The DNA of the CDR3 is TGTGCCAGCGCGGAGGGAGGGGCAACTAATGAAAAACTGTTTTTT. Protein sequence: CASAEGGATNEKLFF.

The CDR3 coding sequence is TGTGCCAGCAATAACGGGAGGACCGGGGAGCTGTTTTTT. It yields the protein CASNNGRTGELFF. V usage is TRBV6-6 and J usage is TRBJ2-2, with TRBD2 identical over 7 bases. The CDR3 has 13 amino acids. CDR1 MNHNY and CDR2 SVGAGI come from the germline V gene (reference sequence). Trimming at V came to 7 bases and at J to 5 bases, leaving 4 bases not matched to a gene.

The genes are TRBV2 and TRBJ1-4; 7 bases agree with TRBD1. The germline gives CDR1 SNHLY, CDR2 FYNNEI. With V trimmed by 8 bases and J by 4 bases, 10 bases remained unmatched. The CDR3 spans 15 residues. CDR3 bases: TGTGCCAGCGTTACCGGGACAGTCCTTAATGAAAAACTGTTTTTT. It encodes CASVTGTVLNEKLFF.

This clone was found once. This sequence joins TRBV6-5 and TRBJ2-7; 10 bases fit TRBD1. Germline values: CDR1 MNHEY, CDR2 SVGAGI. The V and J ends lost 4 bases and 3 bases, in that order; junction bases with no gene match: 6. The CDR3 runs to 15 residues. For the CDR3, the DNA is TGTGCCAGCAGTTGGGACAGGGGTAATTTCTACGAGCAGTACTTC. It codes for CASSWDRGNFYEQYF.

J is TRBJ1-1 and V is TRBV24-1, with a weak D call TRBD1 (5 bases). The CDR3 has 13 residues. Germline V gene data show CDR1 as KGHDR and CDR2 as SFDVKD. V was trimmed by 6 bases and J by 10 bases, leaving 17 bases between them. DNA for the CDR3: TGTGCCACCAGTCAGGAGAGGGGAAAGAGAGCTTTCTTT. Protein sequence: CATSQERGKRAFF.

This clone was found a few times. The rearrangement joins TRBV19 to TRBJ1-2; D is perhaps TRBD1 (5 bases). Trimming pared 3 bases from V and 3 bases from J, leaving 14 bases between. The CDR3 totals 15 residues. The germline gives CDR1 LNHDA, CDR2 SQIVND (reference sequence). In DNA, the CDR3 is TGTGCCAGTAGTATGTATTCGGGGCGCGACTATGGCTACACCTTC. It yields the protein CASSMYSGRDYGYTF.

This sequence joins TRBV2 and TRBJ2-1, with 7 nucleotides matching TRBD1. This CDR3 region has 14 residues. With 5 bases clipped from V and 4 bases from J, the junction kept 5 bases outside the gene matches. Germline values: CDR1 SNHLY, CDR2 FYNNEI. The CDR3 coding sequence is TGTGCCAGCAGTACAGGGGCTTCATACAATGAGCAGTTCTTC. Amino acid sequence: CASSTGASYNEQFF.

This rearrangement joins TRBV12-3 or TRBV12-4 to TRBJ2-7, with D possibly being TRBD2 (5 bases). This CDR3 has 11 amino acids. Between the trimmed V and J ends, which lost 2 bases and 12 bases, there was a span of 11 bases. DNA for the CDR3: TGTGCCAGCAGTTTAAGAAGGGAGACGTACTTC. Translated, it gives CASSLRRETYF.

The V call is TRBV2, the J call TRBJ1-6, with TRBD1 identical over 10 bases. J lost 8 bases, V lost 3 bases, and 4 bases had no gene match. Germline-derived CDR1 and CDR2 are SNHLY and FYNNEI. CDR3 length: 15 amino acids. CDR3 DNA sequence: TGTGCCAGCAGTGATTTCGGGACAGGGGATTCACCCCTCCACTTT. Protein product: CASSDFGTGDSPLHF.

V gene TRBV5-6 combines with J gene TRBJ2-7; tentative D call: TRBD1 (6 bases). V was cut by 3 bases and J by 7 bases, with 17 bases left in between. CDR1 is SGHDT, CDR2 YYEEEE, per germline. The CDR3 has 14 residues. The chain's CDR3 is CASSSGPGVREQYF. The CDR3 bases are TGTGCCAGCAGCTCGGGGCCAGGGGTGAGAGAGCAGTACTTC.

V usage is TRBV5-4 and J usage is TRBJ1-2; tentatively, D is TRBD1 (5 bases). Deletions cut 0 bases from V and 5 bases from J, with 11 bases between. The V gene's germline CDR1 is SGHNT and CDR2 YYREEE (reference sequence). This CDR3 has 14 residues. CDR3 amino acids: CASSLGQGPYGYTF. Here the CDR3 DNA reads TGTGCCAGCAGCTTGGGTCAGGGACCGTATGGCTACACCTTC.